The present TCR beta chain was sequenced within a study of blood T cell repertoires in COVID-19. Study context: The cDNA or gDNA used as material had been derived from T cells, B-cell-depleted T cells, or PBMCs.

Germline V gene sequence: CDR1 LNHDA, CDR2 SQIVND (reference sequence). The CDR3 is 14 residues long. Trimming cost V 5 bases and J 1 base, with 11 bases left between them. Assay: immunoSEQ multiplex PCR; the TCRdb copy retains only in-frame clones and omits some. This sample has 350,000 to 450,000 clones, with 85% found just once. The receptor was isolated from a woman between 18 and 29 years old with acute or convalescent COVID-19. The chain recombines TRBV19 with TRBJ1-1; D gene uncertain. Material for sequencing was peripheral blood. The CDR3 DNA is TGTGCCAGTAGTGTAGTTTCCGGGAACACTGAAGCTTTCTTT. Amino acid sequence: CASSVVSGNTEAFF.